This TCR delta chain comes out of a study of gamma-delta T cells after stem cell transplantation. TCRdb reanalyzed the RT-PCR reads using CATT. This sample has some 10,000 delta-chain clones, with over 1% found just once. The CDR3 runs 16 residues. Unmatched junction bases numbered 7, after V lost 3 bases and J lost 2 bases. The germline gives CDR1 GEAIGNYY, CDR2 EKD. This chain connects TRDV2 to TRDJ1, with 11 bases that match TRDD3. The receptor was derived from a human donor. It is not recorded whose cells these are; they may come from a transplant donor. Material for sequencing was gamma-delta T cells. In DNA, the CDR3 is TGTGCCTGTGACCTACTGGGGGATAAAAGGACCGATAAACTCATCTTT. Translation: CACDLLGDKRTDKLIF.